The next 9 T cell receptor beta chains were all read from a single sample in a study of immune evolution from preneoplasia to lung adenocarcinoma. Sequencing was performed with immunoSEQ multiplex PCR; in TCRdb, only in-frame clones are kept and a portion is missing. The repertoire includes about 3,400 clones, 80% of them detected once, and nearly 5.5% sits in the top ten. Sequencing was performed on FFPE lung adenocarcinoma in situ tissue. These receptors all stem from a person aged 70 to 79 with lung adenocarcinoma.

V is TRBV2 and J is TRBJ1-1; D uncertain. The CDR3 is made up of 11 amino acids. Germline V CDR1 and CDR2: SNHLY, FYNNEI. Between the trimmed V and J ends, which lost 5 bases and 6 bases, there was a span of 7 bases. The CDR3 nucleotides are TGTGCCAGCAGTAACAGCCCTGAAGCTTTCTTT. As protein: CASSNSPEAFF.

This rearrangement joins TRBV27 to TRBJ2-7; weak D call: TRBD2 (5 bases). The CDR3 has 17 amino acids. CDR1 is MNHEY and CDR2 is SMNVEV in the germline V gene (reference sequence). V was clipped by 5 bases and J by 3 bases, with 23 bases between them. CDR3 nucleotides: TGTGCCAGCAGTACCGCCTATAGCGACCAGCCCCTCTACGAGCAGTACTTC. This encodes CASSTAYSDQPLYEQYF.

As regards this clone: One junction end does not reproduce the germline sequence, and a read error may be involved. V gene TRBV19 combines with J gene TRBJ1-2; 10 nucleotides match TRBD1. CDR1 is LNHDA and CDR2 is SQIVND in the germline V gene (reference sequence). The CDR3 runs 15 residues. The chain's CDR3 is CASSTRTGGYYSYTF. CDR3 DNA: TGTGCCAGTAGTACGCGGACAGGGGGGTACTATAGCTACACCTTC. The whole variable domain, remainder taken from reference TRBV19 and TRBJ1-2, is DGGITQSPKYLFRKEGQNVTLSCEQNLNHDAMYWYRQDPGQGLRLIYYSQIVNDFQKGDIAEGYSVSREKKESFPLTVTSAQKNPTAFYLCASSTRTGGYYSYTFGSGTRLTVV.

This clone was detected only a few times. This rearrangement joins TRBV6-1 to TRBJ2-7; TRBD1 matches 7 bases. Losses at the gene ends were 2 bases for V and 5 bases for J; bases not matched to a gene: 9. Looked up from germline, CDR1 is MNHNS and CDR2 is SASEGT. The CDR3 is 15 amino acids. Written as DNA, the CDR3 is TGTGCCAGCAGTGAATGGTCCAACAGGGGCAACGAGCAGTACTTC. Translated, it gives CASSEWSNRGNEQYF.

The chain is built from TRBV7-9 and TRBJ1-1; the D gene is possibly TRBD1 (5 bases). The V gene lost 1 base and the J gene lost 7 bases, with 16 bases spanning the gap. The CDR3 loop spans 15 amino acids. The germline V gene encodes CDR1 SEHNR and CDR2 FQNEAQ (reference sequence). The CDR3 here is CASSLEEKGRVEAFF. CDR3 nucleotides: TGTGCCAGCAGCTTAGAAGAAAAGGGGCGGGTTGAAGCTTTCTTT.

The CDR3 loop is CASTHTMGPTDTQYF. The CDR3 nucleotides are TGTGCCAGCACCCATACCATGGGGCCCACAGATACGCAGTATTTT. The rearrangement links TRBV7-9 to TRBJ2-3, with D maybe TRBD1 (5 bases). The V end was cut by 7 bases, the J end by 2 bases, with 16 bases between. This CDR3 is built from 15 residues. The germline CDR1 and CDR2 sequences are SEHNR and FQNEAQ (reference sequence).

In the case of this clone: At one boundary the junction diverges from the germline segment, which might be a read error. CDR3 DNA sequence: TGTGCCAGCAGGGAAGGACTAGCGGGACTCTACGAGCAGTACTTC. Translating gives CASREGLAGLYEQYF. The rearrangement links TRBV2 to TRBJ2-7, with 12 bases matching TRBD2. The CDR3 covers 15 residues. From germline, CDR1 is SNHLY and CDR2 FYNNEI.

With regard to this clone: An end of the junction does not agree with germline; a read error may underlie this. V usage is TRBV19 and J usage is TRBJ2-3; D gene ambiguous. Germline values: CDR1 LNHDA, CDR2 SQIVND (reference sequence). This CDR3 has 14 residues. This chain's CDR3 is CASSIGFGTDTQYF. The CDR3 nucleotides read TGTGCCAGTAGTATAGGGTTCGGCACAGATACACAGTATTTT.

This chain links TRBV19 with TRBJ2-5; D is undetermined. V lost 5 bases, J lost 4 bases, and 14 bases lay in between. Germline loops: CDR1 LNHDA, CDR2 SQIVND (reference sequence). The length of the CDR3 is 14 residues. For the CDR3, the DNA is TGTGCCAGTAGTCCGACCCACAGCACAGAGACCCAGTACTTC. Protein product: CASSPTHSTETQYF. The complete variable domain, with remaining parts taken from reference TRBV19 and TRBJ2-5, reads DGGITQSPKYLFRKEGQNVTLSCEQNLNHDAMYWYRQDPGQGLRLIYYSQIVNDFQKGDIAEGYSVSREKKESFPLTVTSAQKNPTAFYLCASSPTHSTETQYFGPGTRLLVL.